This T cell receptor beta chain was found in a study of glioma-infiltrating T cells. Study-wide findings and caveats: Above-expected tissue-blood divergence occurred in all gliomas, most in low-grade ones. Tissue and blood shared very few CDR3 sequences.

In the case of this clonotype: Antigen specificity is unknown.

Trimming removed 5 bases from V and 6 bases from J; junction bases left unmatched: 13. The CDR3 spans 15 residues. Germline-derived CDR1 and CDR2 are MNHEY and SVGAGI. TCR alpha and beta CDR3 regions were amplified from RNA using iRepertoire nested multiplex PCR. Tissue mRNA or PBMC total RNA, about 85-400 ng, went into one-step reverse transcription and amplification. One entry per CDR3 protein results from TCRdb running MiXCR on the multiplex PCR reads. The sample consists of 150,000 or so distinct CDR3 sequences, about 39% of them appearing once. The chain has TRBV6-5 and TRBJ2-7; 7 bases are a match to TRBD1. The clonotype comes from a human donor with low-grade glioma or glioblastoma, undergoing nonglioma brain surgery, or in good health (not recorded which). Sequences were obtained from glioma tissue, nonneoplastic brain tissue, or PBMCs (not recorded which). The CDR3 loop reads CASSGTGTVRPEQYF. The CDR3 nucleotides are TGTGCCAGCAGTGGGACCGGGACAGTTCGTCCCGAGCAGTACTTC.